The rows below give T cell receptor beta chains drawn from one sample of a study of neoadjuvant anti-PD-1 for oral cavity cancer. The protocol was immunoSEQ multiplex PCR, while the TCRdb copy is restricted to in-frame clones and leaves out a portion. The top ten hold around 3.4% of the sample, which has 7,000 to 9,500 clones, roughly three fifths seen once. Material: PBMCs, obtained after nivolumab (anti-PD-1) treatment. The receptors were sampled from a person between 35 and 79 years old with oral cavity squamous cell carcinoma. CDR3s include the opening cysteine and the closing phenylalanine or tryptophan. The order of the fields is V gene, clone size, D gene, J gene, CDR3 DNA, CDR3 protein. D genes are given only for firm matches. Clone size is stated in some rows and not others, as once, few, many or a class when expanded.

TRBV5-4	.	.	TRBJ1-1	TGTGCCAGCAGCCCCCCCCCAGGACGAAGTACCACTGAAGCTTTCTTT	CASSPPPGRSTTEAFF
TRBV28	.	TRBD1	TRBJ1-1	TGTGCCAGCCGAAGGGACAGCACCGCCACTGAAGCTTTCTTT	CASRRDSTATEAFF
TRBV15	.	TRBD1	TRBJ1-1	TGTGCCACCAGCAGAAAGGGGACAGGGGACACTGAAGCTTTCTTT	CATSRKGTGDTEAFF
TRBV9	.	.	TRBJ1-4	TGTGCCAGCAGCGTAAGCCCGGGGGCGGAAAAACTGTTTTTT	CASSVSPGAEKLFF
TRBV7-7	once	.	TRBJ1-4	TGTGCCAGCAGCTCAAACACATTGGTGGGGGAAAAACTGTTTTTT	CASSSNTLVGEKLFF
TRBV6-5	.	TRBD1	TRBJ1-2	TGTGCCAGCAGTTACTCAGAAGGGGGCGGCGGTGGCTACACCTTC	CASSYSEGGGGGYTF
TRBV19	.	.	TRBJ1-1	TGTGCCAGTACCATTGGGGTATACACTGAAGCTTTCTTT	CASTIGVYTEAFF
TRBV10-1	.	.	TRBJ2-7	TGCGCCAGCAGTGAGTCTGGGGGTGAGCAGTACTTC	CASSESGGEQYF
TRBV5-5	.	.	TRBJ1-1	TGTGCCAGCAGCCGGACACTGAACACTGAAGCTTTCTTT	CASSRTLNTEAFF
TRBV29-1	.	.	TRBJ1-3	TGCAGCGTTGGGTCTGGAAACACCATATATTTT	CSVGSGNTIYF